This TCR beta chain was sequenced for a study of neurological immune-mediated disorders. Study at large: Of the 35 or so patients with multiple sclerosis, roughly 30 had relapsing-remitting MS, whereas the remaining 3 had secondary progressive MS.

Unsorted libraries were prepared from 2 million PBMCs that had been stored at -80 C. The V end was cut by 1 base, the J end by 0 bases, with 10 bases between. The CDR3 loop spans 16 amino acids. Looked up from germline, CDR1 is SGHRS and CDR2 is YFSETQ. This clonotype was observed at least ten times. The cDNA was synthesized by 5'RACE incorporating 10-nucleotide random UMIs. From 15-18 subjects, every sequencing run obtained over 190 million TCR-beta sequences. One entry per CDR3 protein, called by TCRdb with MiXCR from the 5' RACE reads. This sample yields tens of thousands of distinct CDR3 sequences, of which more than 3% are seen a single time; roughly 1.5% belongs to the top ten.

The TCR was taken from a man aged 25-40 years with multiple sclerosis. The chain combines TRBV5-1 with TRBJ1-4; D is perhaps TRBD1 (5 bases). The specimen was PBMCs. This CDR3 is CASSLWDLATNEKLFF. CDR3 coding DNA: TGCGCCAGCAGCTTGTGGGACCTTGCAACTAATGAAAAACTGTTTTTT.